These 11 T cell receptor beta chains share one sample of origin, sequenced in a study of blood T cell repertoires in COVID-19 (dated by TCRdb to 2018 to 2021). Library method: the immunoSEQ multiplex PCR assay. In TCRdb, the immuneACCESS table is reduced to in-frame sequences with V and J assigned. These tables do not hold every clone; where another copy was compared, an unresolved V gene accounts for under half, and the others remain unexplained. Across this sample there are around 470,000 clones, with around 91% seen only once. The leading ten clones occupy roughly 0.66% of the sample. Input material: PBMCs or T cells enriched from blood (not recorded which). The receptors derive from a young man who had recovered from COVID-19.

The rearrangement joins TRBV19 to TRBJ1-3, with a weak D call TRBD1 (6 bases). Germline assignment: CDR1 LNHDA and CDR2 SQIVND (reference sequence). Deletions cut 6 bases from V and 3 bases from J, with 9 bases between. This CDR3 is 13 amino acids long. This chain's CDR3 is CASRLTGGNTIYF. The CDR3 bases are TGTGCCAGTAGGCTGACAGGTGGAAACACCATATATTTT.

The CDR3 DNA follows: TGTGCCAGCAGTTTGACACCTAAAAACTCACCCCTCCACTTT. It encodes CASSLTPKNSPLHF. The chain links TRBV27 to TRBJ1-6; D remains unclear. Germline assignment: CDR1 MNHEY and CDR2 SMNVEV (reference sequence). CDR3 length equals 14 residues. Between the trimmed V and J ends, which lost 3 bases and 10 bases, there was a span of 13 bases.

J is TRBJ1-6 and V is TRBV4-1; TRBD1 matches at 8 bases. Germline V CDR1 and CDR2: MGHRA, YSYEKL. V lost 2 bases to trimming and J lost 7 bases; unmatched junction nucleotides: 7. CDR3 length: 16 amino acids. The CDR3 sequence: CASSQPTTGVNSPLHF. The CDR3 bases are TGCGCCAGCAGCCAACCTACGACAGGGGTGAATTCACCCCTCCACTTT.

Only one count was recorded for this clone. The rearrangement links TRBV18 to TRBJ2-3; perhaps TRBD1 as D (5 bases). There are 13 residues in the CDR3. V lost 5 bases and J 2 bases, leaving 8 bases between the germline ends. Germline V CDR1 and CDR2: KGHSH, LQKENI. The CDR3 reads CASSEQDTDTQYF. CDR3 nucleotides: TGTGCCAGCTCAGAACAGGACACAGATACGCAGTATTTT.

The J gene is TRBJ1-1, the V gene TRBV7-3, with 7 bases identical to TRBD1. This CDR3 comprises 15 residues. In germline, CDR1 is SGHTA, CDR2 FQGTGA. With V trimmed by 5 bases and J by 3 bases, 9 bases remained unmatched. The CDR3 region is CASSPTGVRDTEAFF. CDR3 DNA sequence: TGTGCCAGCAGCCCCACAGGGGTCCGGGACACTGAAGCTTTCTTT.

V gene TRBV9 combines with J gene TRBJ2-5; perhaps TRBD2 as D (6 bases). Germline-derived CDR1 and CDR2 are SGDLS and YYNGEE. The CDR3 totals 17 residues. Trimming removed 3 bases from V and 5 bases from J, with 23 bases in between. CDR3 nucleotide sequence: TGTGCCAGCAGCGCGACTTCGGGACTCGACGGTCGGGAGACCCAGTACTTC. It codes for CASSATSGLDGRETQYF.

V gene TRBV7-6 combines with J gene TRBJ2-1, with TRBD2 as a possible D gene (6 bases). Germline V gives CDR1 SGHVS, CDR2 FNYEAQ. This CDR3 is built from 21 residues. V dropped 3 bases and J dropped 2 bases, with 29 bases sitting between them. CDR3 nucleotides: TGTGCCAGCAGCTTCAGACCAAGCCGGGAGAGGAGCGGACCGGCCTACAATGAGCAGTTCTTC. It encodes CASSFRPSRERSGPAYNEQFF.

This clone was picked up one time. The chain joins TRBV6-6 to TRBJ2-4, with 7 bases lining up with TRBD2. Germline CDR1 and CDR2: MNHNY and SVGAGI (reference sequence). The CDR3 has 15 residues. V trimming: 8 bases; J trimming: 4 bases; junction bases outside the gene matches: 11. Here the CDR3 reads CASLQERGGKNIQYF. For the CDR3, the DNA is TGTGCCAGCCTACAGGAGCGGGGAGGAAAAAACATTCAGTACTTC.

The chain recombines TRBV24-1 with TRBJ1-5; D unresolved. The CDR3 length is 13 residues. Deletions cut 5 bases from V and 9 bases from J, with 13 bases between. Germline CDR1 is KGHDR and CDR2 is SFDVKD. In nucleotides, the CDR3 is TGTGCCACCAGTGTCGGGGTCTCCGGGCCCCAGCATTTT. This gives the protein CATSVGVSGPQHF.

This clone was counted only a few times. This chain uses TRBV2 with TRBJ1-1, with 8 bases lining up with TRBD1. Germline V gene sequence: CDR1 SNHLY, CDR2 FYNNEI. The CDR3 has 13 amino acids. Unmatched junction bases numbered 5, after V lost 7 bases and J lost 4 bases. CDR3 coding DNA: TGTGCCAGCAAACCGACAGGGGCCACTGAAGCTTTCTTT. Amino acids: CASKPTGATEAFF.

The J gene is TRBJ1-2, the V gene TRBV7-9; 7 nucleotides agree with TRBD1. The CDR3 covers 16 residues. Germline lookup yields CDR1 SEHNR and CDR2 FQNEAQ (reference sequence). The V gene end was trimmed by 8 bases and the J gene end by 8 bases; junction bases not matched to a gene: 20. As DNA, the CDR3 is TGTGCCAGCGGGGACAGTGCCCTTTTGGGTTTTATAGGCTACACCTTC. This encodes CASGDSALLGFIGYTF.